The next 10 T cell receptor beta chains were all read from a single sample in a study of blood T cells in healthy people across ages. For the second PCR, which ran for roughly 6 to 11 cycles, a sample-barcoded 5' primer and a J-beta primer mix were used. TCRdb processed the 5' RACE reads anew with MiXCR; each CDR3 protein has one entry. The table records just under 750,000 distinct CDR3 sequences, 20% to 25% of them present only once. The sequenced sample consisted of blood. The receptors derive from a man aged 70 or older in good health.

This clonotype occurred a few times. This sequence joins TRBV14 and TRBJ2-1; D gene unclear. Trimming left V 5 bases short and J 8 bases short, with 10 bases between. The germline CDR1 and CDR2 sequences are SGHDN and FVKESK. CDR3 length: 12 amino acids. CDR3 region: CASSSHGDEQFF. The CDR3 nucleotides are TGTGCCAGCAGCTCCCATGGGGATGAGCAGTTCTTC.

V gene TRBV14 combines with J gene TRBJ2-5; tentatively, D is TRBD1 (6 bases). CDR3 length equals 15 residues. CDR1 and CDR2 (germline): SGHDN, FVKESK. V lost 1 base, J lost 4 bases, and 13 bases lay in between. This CDR3 is CASSQVRGGLETQYF. CDR3 DNA sequence: TGTGCCAGCAGCCAAGTACGTGGGGGCTTAGAGACCCAGTACTTC.

V gene TRBV4-1 combines with J gene TRBJ1-5; D unclear. CDR3 length equals 15 residues. Between the trimmed V and J ends, which lost 1 base and 1 base, there was a span of 8 bases. Germline V lookup: CDR1 MGHRA, CDR2 YSYEKL. In nucleotides, the CDR3 is TGCGCCAGCAGCCAAGGGAAGCAGAGCAATCAGCCCCAGCATTTT. It codes for CASSQGKQSNQPQHF.

This chain links TRBV20-1 with TRBJ2-7; 8 bases fit TRBD1. After removal of 0 bases from V and 3 bases from J, the junction contained 7 bases not matched to a gene. This CDR3 has 15 residues. Germline lookup yields CDR1 DFQATT and CDR2 SNEGSKA (reference sequence). CDR3 bases: TGCAGTGCTAGAGACGACAGGGGCAAGGGCTACGAGCAGTACTTC. Encoded protein: CSARDDRGKGYEQYF.

This clonotype turned up a few times. The chain carries TRBV28 and TRBJ2-7; no definite D call. Deletions cut 2 bases from V and 9 bases from J, with 17 bases between. This CDR3 spans 14 amino acids. Germline V gene data show CDR1 as MDHEN and CDR2 as SYDVKM. CDR3 sequence: CASSLDTPTTGQYF. The DNA of the CDR3 is TGTGCCAGCAGTTTAGACACGCCAACTACGGGGCAGTACTTC.

The rearrangement joins TRBV5-1 to TRBJ2-5; D possibly matches TRBD1 or TRBD2 (6 bases each). Trimming cost V 3 bases and J 5 bases, with 11 bases left between them. The CDR3 consists of 13 residues. Germline V CDR1 and CDR2: SGHRS, YFSETQ. CDR3 coding DNA: TGCGCCAGCAGCTATCCGGGGGCGGAGACCCAGTACTTC. Translation gives CASSYPGAETQYF.

This clonotype was detected only a few times. The rearrangement links TRBV5-1 to TRBJ2-4, with D possibly TRBD2 on 5 matching bases. This CDR3 region has 17 residues. Trimming shortened V by 1 base and J by 0 bases, and 14 bases separated the two germline ends. Germline CDR1 reads SGHRS; CDR2 reads YFSETQ. The CDR3 region is CASSLFSGIIAKNIQYF. The CDR3 DNA is TGCGCCAGCAGCTTGTTCTCGGGAATCATAGCCAAAAACATTCAGTACTTC.

The V and J genes are TRBV20-1 and TRBJ1-1; a weak D match, TRBD1 (6 bases). Germline V gives CDR1 DFQATT, CDR2 SNEGSKA (reference sequence). The CDR3 contains 13 residues. The V and J ends lost 6 bases and 0 bases respectively, with 11 bases between them. The CDR3 spells CSANRVVNTEAFF. The CDR3 coding sequence is TGCAGTGCAAACAGGGTAGTGAACACTGAAGCTTTCTTT.

This chain links TRBV20-1 with TRBJ1-2, with 7 bases aligning to TRBD1. From germline, CDR1 is DFQATT and CDR2 SNEGSKA (reference sequence). This CDR3 is built from 13 residues. The V and J ends lost 6 bases and 2 bases, in that order; junction bases with no gene match: 6. The CDR3 nucleotides read TGCAGTGCCCCGGGACAGAGAAACTATGGCTACACCTTC. Amino acid sequence: CSAPGQRNYGYTF.

The chain couples TRBV10-3 to TRBJ2-3; D gene ambiguous. The germline V gene has CDR1 ENHRY and CDR2 SYGVKD. There are 12 residues in the CDR3. V shed 2 bases and J shed 5 bases, with 5 bases lying between them. The CDR3 here is CAISETVDTQYF. In nucleotides, the CDR3 is TGTGCCATCAGTGAGACAGTAGATACGCAGTATTTT.